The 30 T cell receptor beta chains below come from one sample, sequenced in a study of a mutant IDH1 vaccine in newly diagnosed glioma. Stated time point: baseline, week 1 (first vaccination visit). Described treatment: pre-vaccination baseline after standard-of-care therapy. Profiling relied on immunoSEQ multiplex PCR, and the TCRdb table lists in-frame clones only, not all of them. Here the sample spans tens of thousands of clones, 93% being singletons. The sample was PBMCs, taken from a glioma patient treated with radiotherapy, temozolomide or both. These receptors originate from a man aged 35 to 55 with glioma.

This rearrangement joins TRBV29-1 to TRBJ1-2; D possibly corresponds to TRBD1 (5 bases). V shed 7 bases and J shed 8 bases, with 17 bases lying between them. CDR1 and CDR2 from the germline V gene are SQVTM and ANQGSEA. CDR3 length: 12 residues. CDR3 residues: CSAKRTGGGYTF. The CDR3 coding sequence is TGCAGCGCAAAGAGAACAGGTGGGGGCTACACCTTC.

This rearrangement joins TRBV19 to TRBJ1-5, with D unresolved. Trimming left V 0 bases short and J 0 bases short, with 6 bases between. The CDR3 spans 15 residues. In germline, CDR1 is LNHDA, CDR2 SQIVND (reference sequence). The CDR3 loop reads CASSIDGNSNQPQHF. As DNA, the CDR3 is TGTGCCAGTAGTATAGACGGAAATAGCAATCAGCCCCAGCATTTT.

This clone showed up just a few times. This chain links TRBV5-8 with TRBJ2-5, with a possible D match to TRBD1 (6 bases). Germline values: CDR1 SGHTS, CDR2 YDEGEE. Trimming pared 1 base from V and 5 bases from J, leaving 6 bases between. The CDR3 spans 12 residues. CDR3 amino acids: CASSLTGETQYF. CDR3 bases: TGTGCCAGCAGCTTGACAGGGGAGACCCAGTACTTC.

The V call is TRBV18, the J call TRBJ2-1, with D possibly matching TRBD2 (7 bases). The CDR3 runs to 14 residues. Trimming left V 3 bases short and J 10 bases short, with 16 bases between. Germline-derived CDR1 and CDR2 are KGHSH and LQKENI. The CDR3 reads CASSPRGGSREQFF. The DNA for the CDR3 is TGTGCCAGCTCACCGAGGGGGGGGTCCCGGGAGCAGTTCTTC.

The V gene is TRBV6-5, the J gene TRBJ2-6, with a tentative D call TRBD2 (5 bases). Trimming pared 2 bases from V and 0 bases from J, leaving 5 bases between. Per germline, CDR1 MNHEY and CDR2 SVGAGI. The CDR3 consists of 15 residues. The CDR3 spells CASSYAGSGANVLTF. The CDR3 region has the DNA TGTGCCAGCAGTTACGCGGGCTCTGGGGCCAACGTCCTGACTTTC.

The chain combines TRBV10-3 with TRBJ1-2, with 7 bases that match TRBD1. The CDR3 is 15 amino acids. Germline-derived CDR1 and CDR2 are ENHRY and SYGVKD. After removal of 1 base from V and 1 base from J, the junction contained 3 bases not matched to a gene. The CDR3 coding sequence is TGTGCCATCAGTGAGTTTGACAGGGTTAACTATGGCTACACCTTC. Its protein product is CAISEFDRVNYGYTF.

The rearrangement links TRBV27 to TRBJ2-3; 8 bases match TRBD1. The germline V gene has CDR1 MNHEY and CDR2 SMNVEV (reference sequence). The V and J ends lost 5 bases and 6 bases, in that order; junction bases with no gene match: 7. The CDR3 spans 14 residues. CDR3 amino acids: CASSLGQGFDTQYF. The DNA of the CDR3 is TGTGCCAGCAGTCTCGGACAGGGCTTCGATACGCAGTATTTT.

CDR3: CASSSGTAKNIQYF. The CDR3 DNA follows: TGTGCCAGCAGCTCCGGGACAGCCAAAAACATTCAGTACTTC. V usage is TRBV7-9 and J usage is TRBJ2-4; D is tentatively TRBD1 or TRBD2 (5 bases each). This CDR3 contains 14 residues. The V and J ends lost 4 bases and 0 bases respectively, with 7 bases between them. Germline CDR1 reads SEHNR; CDR2 reads FQNEAQ (reference sequence).

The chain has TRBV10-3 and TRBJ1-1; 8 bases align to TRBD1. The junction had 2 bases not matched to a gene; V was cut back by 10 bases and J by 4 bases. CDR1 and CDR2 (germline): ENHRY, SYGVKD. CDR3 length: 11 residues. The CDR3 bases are TGTGCCAGTACAGGGGGCACTGAAGCTTTCTTT. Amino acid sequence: CASTGGTEAFF.

CDR3 DNA: TGTGCCAGCACCCTAAAGGCCGGATCCAAAACTTTCTTT. Translating gives CASTLKAGSKTFF. The chain recombines TRBV27 with TRBJ1-1; no reliable D call. The CDR3 has 13 residues. V shed 7 bases and J shed 12 bases, with 21 bases lying between them. Looked up from germline, CDR1 is MNHEY and CDR2 is SMNVEV (reference sequence).

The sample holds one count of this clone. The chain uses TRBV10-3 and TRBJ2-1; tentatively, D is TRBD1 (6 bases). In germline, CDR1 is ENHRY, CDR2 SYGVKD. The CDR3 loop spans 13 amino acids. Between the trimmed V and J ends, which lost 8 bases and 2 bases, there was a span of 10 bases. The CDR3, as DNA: TGTGCCATCGGGGACAATCCCTACAATGAGCAGTTCTTC. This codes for CAIGDNPYNEQFF.

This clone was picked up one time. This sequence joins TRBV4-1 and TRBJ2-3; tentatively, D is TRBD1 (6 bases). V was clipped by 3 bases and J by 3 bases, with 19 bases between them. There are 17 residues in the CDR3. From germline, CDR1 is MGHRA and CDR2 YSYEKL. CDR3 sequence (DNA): TGCGCCAGCAGCCAGTCCCTCCAGGGGCATATAACAGATACGCAGTATTTT. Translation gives CASSQSLQGHITDTQYF.

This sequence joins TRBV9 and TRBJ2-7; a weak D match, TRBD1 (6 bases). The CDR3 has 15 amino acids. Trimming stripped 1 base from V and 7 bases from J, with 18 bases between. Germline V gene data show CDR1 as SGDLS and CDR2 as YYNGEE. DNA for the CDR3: TGTGCCAGCAGCGTAACCCCCCGACAGGACGTAGAGCAGTACTTC. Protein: CASSVTPRQDVEQYF.

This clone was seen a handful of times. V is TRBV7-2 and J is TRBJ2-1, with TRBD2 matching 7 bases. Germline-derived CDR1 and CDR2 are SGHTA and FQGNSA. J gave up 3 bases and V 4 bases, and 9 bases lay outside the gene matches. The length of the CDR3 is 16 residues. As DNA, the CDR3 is TGTGCCAGCAGCTCCGGGGCTAGCGGAAACTACAATGAGCAGTTCTTC. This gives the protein CASSSGASGNYNEQFF.

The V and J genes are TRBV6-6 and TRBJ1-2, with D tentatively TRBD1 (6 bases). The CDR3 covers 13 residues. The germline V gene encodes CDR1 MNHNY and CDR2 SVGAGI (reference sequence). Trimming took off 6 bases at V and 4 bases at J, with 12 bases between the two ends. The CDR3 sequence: CASRRTASYGYTF. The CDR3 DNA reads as TGTGCCAGCAGGCGGACAGCCTCCTATGGCTACACCTTC.

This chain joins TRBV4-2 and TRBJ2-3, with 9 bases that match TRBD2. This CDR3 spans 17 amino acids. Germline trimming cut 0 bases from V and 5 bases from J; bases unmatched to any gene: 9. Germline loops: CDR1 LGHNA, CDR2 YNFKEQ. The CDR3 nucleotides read TGTGCCAGCAGCCAAGAAGACCTACTAGCGGGTCAAGATACGCAGTATTTT. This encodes CASSQEDLLAGQDTQYF.

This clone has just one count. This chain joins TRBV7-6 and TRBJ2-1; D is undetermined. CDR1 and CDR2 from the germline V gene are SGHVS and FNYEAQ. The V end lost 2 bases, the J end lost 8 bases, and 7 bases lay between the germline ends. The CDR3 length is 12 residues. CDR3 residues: CASSLSLDEQFF. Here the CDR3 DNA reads TGTGCCAGCAGCTTATCTCTAGATGAGCAGTTCTTC.

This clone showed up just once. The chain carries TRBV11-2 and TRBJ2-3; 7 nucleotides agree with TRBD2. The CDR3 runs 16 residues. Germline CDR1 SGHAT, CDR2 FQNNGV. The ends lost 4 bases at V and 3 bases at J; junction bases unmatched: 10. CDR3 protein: CASSSRQRDWTDTQYF. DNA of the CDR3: TGTGCCAGCAGCTCCCGCCAGCGGGACTGGACAGATACGCAGTATTTT.

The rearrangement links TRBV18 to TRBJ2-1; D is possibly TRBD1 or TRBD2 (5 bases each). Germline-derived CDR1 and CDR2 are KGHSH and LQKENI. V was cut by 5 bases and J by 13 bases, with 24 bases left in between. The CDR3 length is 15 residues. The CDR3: CASSSGTSNTFQQFF. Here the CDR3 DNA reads TGTGCCAGCTCATCCGGGACGTCAAACACGTTTCAACAGTTCTTC.

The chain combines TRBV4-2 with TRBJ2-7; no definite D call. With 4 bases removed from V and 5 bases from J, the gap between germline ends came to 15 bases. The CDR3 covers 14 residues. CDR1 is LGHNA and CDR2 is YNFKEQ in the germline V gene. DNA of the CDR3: TGTGCCAGCAGCCCAACTTGGAATGATGACGAGCAGTACTTC. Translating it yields CASSPTWNDDEQYF.

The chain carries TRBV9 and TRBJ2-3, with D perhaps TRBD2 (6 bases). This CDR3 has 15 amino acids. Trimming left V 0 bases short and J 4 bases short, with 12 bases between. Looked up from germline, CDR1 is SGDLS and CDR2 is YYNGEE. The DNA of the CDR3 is TGTGCCAGCAGCGTAGGCCCAGGAGGGGCAGATACGCAGTATTTT. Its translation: CASSVGPGGADTQYF. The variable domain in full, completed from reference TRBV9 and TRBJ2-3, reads DSGVTQTPKHLITATGQRVTLRCSPRSGDLSVYWYQQSLDQGLQFLIQYYNGEERAKGNILERFSAQQFPDLHSELNLSSLELGDSALYFCASSVGPGGADTQYFGPGTRLTVL.

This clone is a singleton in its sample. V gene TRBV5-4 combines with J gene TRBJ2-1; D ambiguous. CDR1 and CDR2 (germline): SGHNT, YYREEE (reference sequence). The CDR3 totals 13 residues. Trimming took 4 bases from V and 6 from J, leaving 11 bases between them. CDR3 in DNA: TGTGCCAGCAGCCCTGACTTATCCAATGAGCAGTTCTTC. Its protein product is CASSPDLSNEQFF.

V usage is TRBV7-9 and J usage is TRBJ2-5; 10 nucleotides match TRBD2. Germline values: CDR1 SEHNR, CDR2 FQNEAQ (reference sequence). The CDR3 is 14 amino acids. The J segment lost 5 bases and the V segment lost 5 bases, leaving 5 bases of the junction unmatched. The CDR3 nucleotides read TGTGCCAGCAGCCCGCTAGCGGGAGTGGAGACCCAGTACTTC. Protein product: CASSPLAGVETQYF.

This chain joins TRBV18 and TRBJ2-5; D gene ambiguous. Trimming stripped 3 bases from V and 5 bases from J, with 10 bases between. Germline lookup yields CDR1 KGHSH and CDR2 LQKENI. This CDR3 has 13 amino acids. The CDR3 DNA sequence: TGTGCCAGCTCACCTGGGGTAGGGGAGACCCAGTACTTC. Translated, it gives CASSPGVGETQYF.

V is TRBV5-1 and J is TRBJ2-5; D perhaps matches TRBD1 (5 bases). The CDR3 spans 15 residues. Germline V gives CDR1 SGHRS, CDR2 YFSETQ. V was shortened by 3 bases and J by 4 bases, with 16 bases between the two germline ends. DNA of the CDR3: TGCGCCAGCAGCTCGACAGACAGAGTGACAGAGACCCAGTACTTC. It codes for CASSSTDRVTETQYF. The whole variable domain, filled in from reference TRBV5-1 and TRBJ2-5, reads KAGVTQTPRYLIKTRGQQVTLSCSPISGHRSVSWYQQTPGQGLQFLFEYFSETQRNKGNFPGRFSGRQFSNSRSEMNVSTLELGDSALYLCASSSTDRVTETQYFGPGTRLLVL.

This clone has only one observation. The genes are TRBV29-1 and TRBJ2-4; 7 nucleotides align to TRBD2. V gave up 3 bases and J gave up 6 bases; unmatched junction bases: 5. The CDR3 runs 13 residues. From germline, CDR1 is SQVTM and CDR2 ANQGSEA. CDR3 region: CSVDRGEGNIQYF. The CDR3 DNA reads TGCAGCGTTGACCGAGGGGAGGGAAACATTCAGTACTTC.

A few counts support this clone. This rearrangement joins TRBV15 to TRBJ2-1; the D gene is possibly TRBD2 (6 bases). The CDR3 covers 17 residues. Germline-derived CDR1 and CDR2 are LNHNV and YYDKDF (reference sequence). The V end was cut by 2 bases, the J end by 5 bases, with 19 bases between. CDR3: CATSRRPGLGPNNEQFF. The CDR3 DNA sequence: TGTGCCACCAGCAGACGACCGGGACTGGGCCCCAACAATGAGCAGTTCTTC.

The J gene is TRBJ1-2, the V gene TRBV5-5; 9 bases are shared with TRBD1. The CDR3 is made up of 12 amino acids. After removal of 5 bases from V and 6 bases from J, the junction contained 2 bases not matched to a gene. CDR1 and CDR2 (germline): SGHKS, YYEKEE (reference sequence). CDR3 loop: CASRTGGDGYTF. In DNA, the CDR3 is TGTGCCAGCAGGACAGGGGGGGATGGCTACACCTTC.

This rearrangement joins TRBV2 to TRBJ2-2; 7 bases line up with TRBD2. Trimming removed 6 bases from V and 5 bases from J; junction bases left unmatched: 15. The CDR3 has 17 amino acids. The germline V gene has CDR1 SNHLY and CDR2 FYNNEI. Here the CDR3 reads CASRESGAAGDTGELFF. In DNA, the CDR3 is TGTGCCAGCAGGGAGTCCGGGGCCGCGGGAGATACCGGGGAGCTGTTTTTT.

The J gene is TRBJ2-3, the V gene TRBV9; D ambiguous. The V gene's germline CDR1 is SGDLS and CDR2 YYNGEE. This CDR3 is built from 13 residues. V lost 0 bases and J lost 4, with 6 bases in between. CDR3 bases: TGTGCCAGCAGCGTAGATGCGGCAGATACGCAGTATTTT. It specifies CASSVDAADTQYF.